This T cell receptor (beta chain) was recorded in a study of blood T cell repertoires in COVID-19. Study background: Samples came from the United States, Italy and Spain, spanning acute and convalescent COVID-19. Sample material is recorded as cDNA or gDNA derived from T cells, B-cell-depleted T cells, or PBMCs.

Per the original data handling: It was from reference gene primer amplification that nucleated cell counts were estimated. Using immunoSEQ multiplex PCR, the repertoire was profiled, and TCRdb retains in-frame clones only, with some absent. V and J calls plus clone size are reproduced from that table; the DNA served to infer D and trimming. The data show more than 110,000 clones, about 81% seen once. This CDR3 has 14 residues. Germline CDR1 KGHSH, CDR2 LQKENI. J was trimmed by 8 bases and V by 5 bases; bases with no gene match: 6. This chain uses TRBV18 with TRBJ1-6; 7 bases are a match to TRBD1. The source is a woman aged 80 or over with acute or convalescent COVID-19. Sample: peripheral blood. The CDR3 nucleotides read TGTGCCAGCTCAACGACAGGGTTTGATTCACCCCTCCACTTT. As protein: CASSTTGFDSPLHF. The full variable domain, its missing parts supplied by reference TRBV18 and TRBJ1-6, is NAGVMQNPRHLVRRRGQEARLRCSPMKGHSHVYWYRQLPEEGLKFMVYLQKENIIDESGMPKERFSAEFPKEGPSILRIQQVVRGDSAAYFCASSTTGFDSPLHFGNGTRLTVT.